The entry below gives a single T cell receptor (beta chain) sequence along with its context. Its antigen remains unknown. The sample holds other DNA sequences that translate to the same CDR3. TCRdb's table, derived via immunoSEQ multiplex PCR, lists solely in-frame clones and lacks some. The profile shows some 2,100,000 clones, about 93% of them singletons. These data belong to a study of shared clonotypes between healthy human individuals. Whole-study findings and limits: Sampling covered blood only; tissue repertoires likely differ. For naive CD4 cells, roughly 5% of clonotypes were shared across a handful of donors. Naive subsets generally had larger estimated richness than memory subsets.

This CDR3 spans 15 amino acids. From germline, CDR1 is ENHRY and CDR2 SYGVKD. The V end lost 0 bases, the J end lost 2 bases, and 10 bases lay between the germline ends. Naive CD8 isolation took CD45RO-negative cells positively selected for CCR7 and excluded terminally differentiated effector memory CD45RA+ cells. All of the donors resided in Nashville, Tennessee, and each was a Caucasian adult. Sequencing was carried out using naive CD8+ T cells from PBMCs. V usage is TRBV10-3 and J usage is TRBJ1-2; a possible D gene is TRBD1 (5 bases). The clonotype originates from a man younger than 30 in good health. Some clones in this sample may be carry-over from other donors' samples. The CDR3 nucleotides read TGTGCCATCAGTGAGTCGGGGGGGTTCAACTATGGCTACACCTTC. Its protein is CAISESGGFNYGYTF.